The 13 T cell receptor beta chains given below trace back to one sample, sequenced in a study of T cells in Graves' hyperthyroidism and ophthalmopathy. The investigators amplified TCR beta CDR3 regions from RNA transcripts. The primer set for the first-round RT-PCR of the TCR CDR3 was HTBI. Via MiXCR, TCRdb re-called the multiplex PCR reads, giving one row per CDR3 protein. Of about 520,000 distinct CDR3 sequences in the sample, roughly 20% are singletons; the top ten hold less than 30%. The sample was blood. These receptors originate from a man younger than 30 with Graves' hyperthyroidism.

This clonotype came up a few times. The chain couples TRBV19 to TRBJ2-5, with TRBD2 matching over 13 bases. From germline, CDR1 is LNHDA and CDR2 SQIVND (reference sequence). J lost 3 bases, V lost 5 bases, and 6 bases had no gene match. The CDR3 is 16 amino acids. The CDR3 here is CASSFGTSGVEETQYF. CDR3 bases: TGTGCCAGTAGTTTCGGGACTAGCGGGGTGGAAGAGACCCAGTACTTC.

This clonotype was counted many times. This chain uses TRBV6-5 with TRBJ1-1, with 8 bases lining up with TRBD1. This CDR3 has 16 amino acids. The trim removed 2 bases at V and 0 bases at J, leaving 5 bases unmatched. Germline CDR1 reads MNHEY; CDR2 reads SVGAGI. This CDR3 reads CASSYRRQGLNTEAFF. CDR3 bases: TGTGCCAGCAGTTACAGGAGACAGGGGTTGAACACTGAAGCTTTCTTT.

This clonotype showed up just a few times. The germline gene is not matched at one end of the junction; a read error may be the cause. This chain joins TRBV5-1 and TRBJ2-7, with 8 bases matching TRBD2. The CDR3 is made up of 15 amino acids. Germline CDR1 is SGHRS and CDR2 is YFSETQ. This CDR3 is CASSPGASGRYDQYF. CDR3 coding DNA: TGCGCCAGCAGCCCAGGTGCTAGCGGGCGCTACGATCAGTACTTC.

The table lists this clonotype with many counts. The rearrangement uses TRBV12-3 or TRBV12-4 and TRBJ1-5; D may be TRBD1 (5 bases). The CDR3 is 13 amino acids. Deletions cut 5 bases from V and 4 bases from J, with 9 bases between. This chain's CDR3 is CASSPSGNQPQHF. CDR3 in DNA: TGTGCCAGCAGTCCCTCAGGGAATCAGCCCCAGCATTTT.

V is TRBV19 and J is TRBJ2-2, with D possibly being TRBD1 (6 bases). Germline values: CDR1 LNHDA, CDR2 SQIVND (reference sequence). Deletions cut 7 bases from V and 1 base from J, with 13 bases between. The CDR3 sequence is 15 residues long. The CDR3 reads CASTSTGLNTGELFF. The CDR3 DNA reads TGTGCCAGTACCTCGACAGGATTGAACACCGGGGAGCTGTTTTTT. Drawing the rest from reference TRBV19 and TRBJ2-2, the complete variable domain is DGGITQSPKYLFRKEGQNVTLSCEQNLNHDAMYWYRQDPGQGLRLIYYSQIVNDFQKGDIAEGYSVSREKKESFPLTVTSAQKNPTAFYLCASTSTGLNTGELFFGEGSRLTVL.

Ten or more counts support this clonotype. This rearrangement joins TRBV6-5 to TRBJ1-2, with D perhaps TRBD1 (5 bases). This CDR3 contains 15 residues. From germline, CDR1 is MNHEY and CDR2 SVGAGI. The ends were cut back, 0 bases at V and 4 bases at J, with 12 bases in the middle. CDR3 nucleotide sequence: TGTGCCAGCAGTTACTCCGTGGGGCTCAGCTATGGCTACACCTTC. This gives the protein CASSYSVGLSYGYTF.

This clonotype showed up just a few times. The chain combines TRBV29-1 with TRBJ2-4; D is possibly TRBD1 (5 bases). Trimming removed 4 bases from V and 3 bases from J, with 7 bases in between. The CDR3 length is 12 residues. Per germline, CDR1 SQVTM and CDR2 ANQGSEA. This chain's CDR3 is CSVGGNKNIQYF. The CDR3, as DNA: TGCAGCGTTGGGGGCAACAAAAACATTCAGTACTTC.

The J gene is TRBJ2-7, the V gene TRBV6-1, with no clear D. V gave up 8 bases and J gave up 1 base, with 9 bases separating them. This CDR3 spans 12 amino acids. CDR1 MNHNS and CDR2 SASEGT come from the germline V gene. The CDR3 spells CASAADSYEQYF. Written as DNA, the CDR3 is TGTGCCAGCGCGGCAGATTCCTACGAGCAGTACTTC.

At least ten counts were recorded for this clonotype. The V call is TRBV6-1, the J call TRBJ1-2; D perhaps matches TRBD1 (6 bases). The V gene lost 6 bases and the J gene lost 1 base, with 12 bases spanning the gap. The germline CDR1 and CDR2 sequences are MNHNS and SASEGT. There are 14 residues in the CDR3. The CDR3 DNA follows: TGTGCCAGCAGAACCACGGACAGTAACTATGGCTACACCTTC. The encoded protein is CASRTTDSNYGYTF.

This clonotype showed up many times. A single base separates this from a much larger clone, so it may be a read error. The CDR3 region has the DNA TGTGCCAGCAAGGAAGGGGGTGGAACTGAAACTTTCTTT. As protein: CASKEGGGTETFF. J is TRBJ1-1 and V is TRBV12-3 or TRBV12-4, with D possibly TRBD1 on 6 matching bases. CDR3 length: 13 amino acids.

This clonotype was seen ten or more times. The CDR3 reads CASSRGTGSWNTEAFF. The CDR3 DNA is TGTGCCAGCAGCCGCGGGACAGGGTCCTGGAACACTGAAGCTTTCTTT. The rearrangement uses TRBV5-8 and TRBJ1-1; 9 bases line up with TRBD1. The CDR3 runs 16 residues. Germline-derived CDR1 and CDR2 are SGHTS and YDEGEE. J lost 1 base, V lost 4 bases, and 8 bases had no gene match.

In its sample, this clonotype was seen many times. The genes are TRBV28 and TRBJ2-7; D is unclear. Trimming stripped 3 bases from V and 3 bases from J, with 9 bases between. The germline gives CDR1 MDHEN, CDR2 SYDVKM. This CDR3 is 13 amino acids long. CDR3 residues: CASSLMDYYEQYF. DNA for the CDR3: TGTGCCAGCAGTTTGATGGATTACTACGAGCAGTACTTC.

This clonotype was seen a few times. The J gene is TRBJ2-7, the V gene TRBV20-1; D is possibly TRBD2 (6 bases). The CDR3 extends over 14 amino acids. V shed 6 bases and J shed 4 bases, with 19 bases lying between them. Germline V gene sequence: CDR1 DFQATT, CDR2 SNEGSKA (reference sequence). The CDR3 reads CSALSVGGGYEQYF. CDR3 in DNA: TGCAGTGCCCTATCGGTAGGTGGAGGGTACGAGCAGTACTTC.